This T cell receptor (beta chain) was captured by sequencing in a study of cytomegalovirus exposure and HLA in healthy donors. Whole-study findings and limits: In a later analysis, a genetic analysis reported fewer productive-TCR N-insertions in an Asian-associated ancestry cluster than the cohort average.

A word on this clone: As yet, its antigen is unknown.

The CDR3 spans 14 residues. V lost 4 bases to trimming and J lost 4 bases, with 14 bases between them. The germline V gene has CDR1 SGHTS and CDR2 YDEGEE. Vbeta (60) and Jbeta (13) primers were used in the PCR. Profiled with immunoSEQ multiplex PCR; TCRdb holds only in-frame clones, not every one. The sample holds approximately 110,000 clones; less than 80% are singletons and the top ten take 1.9%. This TCR was sampled from a man aged 45-60 years in good health and CMV-seronegative. J is TRBJ2-5 and V is TRBV5-8, with D maybe TRBD2 (5 bases). Sample: PBMCs. This CDR3 is CASSLRAGTETQYF. The DNA of the CDR3 is TGTGCCAGCAGCCTTCGGGCGGGTACAGAGACCCAGTACTTC.